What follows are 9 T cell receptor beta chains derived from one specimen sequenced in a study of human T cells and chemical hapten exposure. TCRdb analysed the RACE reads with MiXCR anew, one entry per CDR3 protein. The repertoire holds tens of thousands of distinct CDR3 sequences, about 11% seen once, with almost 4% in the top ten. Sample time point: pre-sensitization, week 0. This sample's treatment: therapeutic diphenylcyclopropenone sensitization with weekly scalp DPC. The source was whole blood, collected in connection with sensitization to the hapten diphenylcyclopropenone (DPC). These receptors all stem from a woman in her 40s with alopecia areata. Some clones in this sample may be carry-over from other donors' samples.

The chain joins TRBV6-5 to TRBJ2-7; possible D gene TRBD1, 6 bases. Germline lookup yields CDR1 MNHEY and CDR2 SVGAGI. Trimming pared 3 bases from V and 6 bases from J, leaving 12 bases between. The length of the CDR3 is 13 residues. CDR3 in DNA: TGTGCCAGCAGTTATTCCGGACAGACCGAGCAGTACTTC. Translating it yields CASSYSGQTEQYF.

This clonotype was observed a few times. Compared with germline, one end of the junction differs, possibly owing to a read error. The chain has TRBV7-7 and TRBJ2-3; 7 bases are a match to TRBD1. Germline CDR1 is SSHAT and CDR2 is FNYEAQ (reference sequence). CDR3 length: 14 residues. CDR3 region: CASSYRDSKDTQYF. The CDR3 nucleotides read TGTGCTAGCAGCTACCGGGACAGCAAAGATACGCAGTATTTT.

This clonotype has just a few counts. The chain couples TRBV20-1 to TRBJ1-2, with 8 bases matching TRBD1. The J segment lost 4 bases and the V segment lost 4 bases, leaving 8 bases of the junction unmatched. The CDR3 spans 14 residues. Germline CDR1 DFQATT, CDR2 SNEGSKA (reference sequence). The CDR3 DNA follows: TGCAGTGCTAAACAGGGGGTTCGTGGCTATGGCTACACCTTC. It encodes CSAKQGVRGYGYTF.

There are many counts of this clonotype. The CDR3 nucleotides read TGCGCCAGCAGCCCCGACCGCCACGGGGGGGGAGGAGCTTTCTTT. The encoded protein is CASSPDRHGGGGAFF. The rearrangement links TRBV5-1 to TRBJ1-1, with D tentatively TRBD1 (5 bases). From germline, CDR1 is SGHRS and CDR2 YFSETQ. CDR3 length: 15 residues. V lost 4 bases and J lost 10, with 23 bases in between.

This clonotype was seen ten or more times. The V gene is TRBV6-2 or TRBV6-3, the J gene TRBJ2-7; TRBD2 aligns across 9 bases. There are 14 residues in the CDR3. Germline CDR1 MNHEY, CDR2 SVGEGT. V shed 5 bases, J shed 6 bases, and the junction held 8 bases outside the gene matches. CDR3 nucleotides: TGTGCCAGCAGTAAAATAGCGGGAGAGGGCGAGCAGTACTTC. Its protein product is CASSKIAGEGEQYF.

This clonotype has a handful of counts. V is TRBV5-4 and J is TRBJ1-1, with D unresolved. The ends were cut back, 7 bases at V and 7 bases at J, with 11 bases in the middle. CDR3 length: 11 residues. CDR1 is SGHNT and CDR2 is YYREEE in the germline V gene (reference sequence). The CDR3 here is CASEDRGEAFF. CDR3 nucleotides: TGTGCCAGCGAGGACCGCGGTGAAGCTTTCTTT.

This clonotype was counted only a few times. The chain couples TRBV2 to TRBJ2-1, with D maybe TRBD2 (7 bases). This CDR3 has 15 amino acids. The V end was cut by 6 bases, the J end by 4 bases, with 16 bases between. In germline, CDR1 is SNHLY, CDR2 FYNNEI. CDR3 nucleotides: TGTGCCAGCAGCTGGGGGCGGGAGCCATACAATGAGCAGTTCTTC. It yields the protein CASSWGREPYNEQFF. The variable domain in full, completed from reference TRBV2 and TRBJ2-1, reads EPEVTQTPSHQVTQMGQEVILRCVPISNHLYFYWYRQILGQKVEFLVSFYNNEISEKSEIFDDQFSVERPDGSNFTLKIRSTKLEDSAMYFCASSWGREPYNEQFFGPGTRLTVL.

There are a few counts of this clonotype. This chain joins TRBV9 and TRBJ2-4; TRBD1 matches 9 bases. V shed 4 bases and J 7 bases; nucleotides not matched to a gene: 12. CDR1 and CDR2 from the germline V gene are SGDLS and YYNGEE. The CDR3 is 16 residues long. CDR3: CASSTGGQGEVNIQYF. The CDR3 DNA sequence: TGTGCCAGCAGCACGGGGGGACAGGGTGAAGTGAACATTCAGTACTTC.

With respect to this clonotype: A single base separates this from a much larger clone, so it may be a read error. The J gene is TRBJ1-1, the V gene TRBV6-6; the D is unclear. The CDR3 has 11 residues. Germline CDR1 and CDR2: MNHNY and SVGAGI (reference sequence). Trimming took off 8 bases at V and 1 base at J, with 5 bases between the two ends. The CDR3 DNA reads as TGTGCCAGCTGTCAGAACACTGAAGCTTTCTTT. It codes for CASCQNTEAFF.